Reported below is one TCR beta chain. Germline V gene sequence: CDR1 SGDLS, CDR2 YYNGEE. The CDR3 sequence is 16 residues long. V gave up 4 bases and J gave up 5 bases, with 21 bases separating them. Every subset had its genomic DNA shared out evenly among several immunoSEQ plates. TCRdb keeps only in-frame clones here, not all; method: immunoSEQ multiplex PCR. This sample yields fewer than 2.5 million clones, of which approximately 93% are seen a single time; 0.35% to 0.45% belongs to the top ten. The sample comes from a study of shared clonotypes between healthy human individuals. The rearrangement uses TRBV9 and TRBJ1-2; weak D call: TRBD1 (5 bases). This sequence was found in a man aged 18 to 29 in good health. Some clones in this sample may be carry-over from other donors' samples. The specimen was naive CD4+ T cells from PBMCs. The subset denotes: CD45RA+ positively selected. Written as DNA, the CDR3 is TGTGCCAGCAGCCCGAGGACGAGTCAGGGTTCGTATGGCTACACCTTC. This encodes CASSPRTSQGSYGYTF.